This TCR beta chain was sequenced in a study of regulatory T cells in long-lasting Graves disease. Study-level information: Persistent cases were those of Graves' disease that involved over 5 years of antithyroid drugs with positive TSH receptor antibodies. Study conclusions and caveats: Accuracy may have suffered from the small sample size. For persistent Graves' patients, TCR diversity was lower than for newly diagnosed ones. The number of shared public clonotypes was higher in persistent patients (2,741) than new patients (around 960).

To note about this clonotype: As yet, its antigen is unknown.

Time point of the sample: persistent/refractory GD, antithyroid drugs over 5 years with positive TRAb. PBMC-derived RNA was used for the TCR library. Both iRepertoire HTBI primers and Arm-PCR of CDR3 regions were used to build the TCR beta libraries. TCRdb itself ran the multiplex PCR reads through MiXCR, one entry per CDR3 protein. The table lists approximately 690,000 distinct CDR3 sequences, around 30% of them singletons. Trimming shortened V by 6 bases and J by 6 bases, and 21 bases separated the two germline ends. CDR1 is MNHNS, CDR2 SASEGT, per germline. The CDR3 is 15 residues long. The chain joins TRBV6-1 to TRBJ2-7; a weak D match, TRBD1 (6 bases). This TCR was recovered from a female donor with Graves disease. The sequencing here drew on peripheral blood mononuclear cells (PBMCs), taken when the disease was refractory, from a patient treated with antithyroid drugs. The CDR3 reads CASSLTTGSIGEQYF. In DNA, the CDR3 is TGTGCCAGCAGCCTCACCACAGGGAGTATCGGCGAGCAGTACTTC.